This T cell receptor (beta chain) was sequenced for a study of blood T cells in healthy people across ages. Study-wide results and caveats: Diversity estimates from one million T cells were considered underestimates. Bulk PBMC profiling left naive and antigen-experienced comparisons inconclusive.

Through a sample-barcoded 5' primer and a J-beta primer mix, a second PCR was run for roughly 6 to 12 cycles. Tagging of each cDNA molecule was performed by a template-switch adaptor with 12 random nucleotides. TCRdb used MiXCR to reprocess the 5' RACE reads, holding one entry per CDR3 protein. The sample contains hundreds of thousands of distinct CDR3 sequences, roughly 64% of which appear only once. V was trimmed by 9 bases and J by 5 bases, leaving 10 bases between them. CDR3 length equals 11 residues. CDR1 and CDR2 (germline): ENHRY, SYGVKD. A remark on this clonotype: Its specificity is not known.

The sequenced material came from blood. The TCR was taken from a man younger than 45 in good health. The chain uses TRBV10-3 and TRBJ2-5; D gene uncertain. The DNA for the CDR3 is TGTGCCATACGGAGTGCGGAGACCCAGTACTTC. It codes for CAIRSAETQYF.